Listed below are T cell receptor beta chains from one sample, sequenced in a study of OX40 agonist ivuxolimab in advanced cancers. Profiling relied on immunoSEQ multiplex PCR, and the TCRdb table lists in-frame clones only, not all of them. The table records some 71,000 clones, around 83% of them present only once. This sample comprised CD4+ or CD8+ T cells sorted from blood, obtained in a trial of the OX40 agonist ivuxolimab. These receptors all come from an adult with an advanced solid tumor such as melanoma, head and neck, liver or kidney cancer. CDR3s include the opening cysteine and the closing phenylalanine or tryptophan. Each record gives: J gene, V gene, D gene, clone size, CDR3 protein, CDR3 DNA. D genes are given only for firm matches. Size tells how often a clone was seen (once, few, many) or the class of an expanded clone, and some rows leave it out.

J gene: TRBJ2-5; V gene: TRBV18; D gene: TRBD1; clone size: .; CDR3 protein: CASSLGTGEEETQYF; CDR3 DNA: TGTGCCAGCTCACTGGGGACAGGGGAAGAAGAGACCCAGTACTTC
J gene: TRBJ2-5; V gene: TRBV30; D gene: .; clone size: .; CDR3 protein: CAWGQGGETQYF; CDR3 DNA: TGTGCCTGGGGGCAGGGGGGTGAGACCCAGTACTTC
J gene: TRBJ1-1; V gene: TRBV11-1; D gene: TRBD1; clone size: .; CDR3 protein: CASSRRQGPMMNTEAFF; CDR3 DNA: TGTGCCAGCAGCCGACGACAGGGCCCTATGATGAACACTGAAGCTTTCTTT
J gene: TRBJ2-7; V gene: TRBV2; D gene: TRBD1; clone size: .; CDR3 protein: CASTRDREYEQYF; CDR3 DNA: TGTGCCAGCACTCGGGACAGGGAGTACGAGCAGTACTTC
J gene: TRBJ1-1; V gene: TRBV5-1; D gene: TRBD1; clone size: .; CDR3 protein: CASSAKNQGDEAFF; CDR3 DNA: TGCGCCAGCAGCGCGAAAAACCAGGGGGATGAAGCTTTCTTT
J gene: TRBJ2-7; V gene: TRBV9; D gene: .; clone size: .; CDR3 protein: CASSIQPEGDEQYF; CDR3 DNA: TGTGCCAGCAGCATACAACCGGAGGGGGACGAGCAGTACTTC
J gene: TRBJ2-4; V gene: TRBV7-3; D gene: .; clone size: .; CDR3 protein: CASSLSPANGIIQYF; CDR3 DNA: TGTGCCAGCAGCTTAAGCCCCGCTAACGGGATTATTCAGTACTTC
J gene: TRBJ2-7; V gene: TRBV2; D gene: TRBD1; clone size: .; CDR3 protein: CASSPGQGGVHEQYF; CDR3 DNA: TGTGCCAGCAGTCCTGGACAGGGAGGTGTCCACGAGCAGTACTTC
J gene: TRBJ1-6; V gene: TRBV10-3; D gene: .; clone size: .; CDR3 protein: CAISEGTPLNSPLHF; CDR3 DNA: TGTGCCATCAGTGAAGGGACACCCCTTAATTCACCCCTCCACTTT
J gene: TRBJ1-5; V gene: TRBV19; D gene: .; clone size: .; CDR3 protein: CASTPRDGVGQPQHF; CDR3 DNA: TGTGCCAGTACTCCCCGGGACGGGGTGGGTCAGCCCCAGCATTTT
J gene: TRBJ1-5; V gene: TRBV30; D gene: .; clone size: .; CDR3 protein: CAWSRASRVEPQHF; CDR3 DNA: TGTGCCTGGAGTCGGGCCAGTAGGGTGGAGCCCCAGCATTTT
J gene: TRBJ2-1; V gene: TRBV9; D gene: .; clone size: .; CDR3 protein: CASSVASGPYNEQFF; CDR3 DNA: TGTGCCAGCAGCGTAGCCAGCGGGCCTTACAATGAGCAGTTCTTC
J gene: TRBJ2-2; V gene: TRBV14; D gene: .; clone size: .; CDR3 protein: CASSRGGIGLGTGELFF; CDR3 DNA: TGTGCCAGCAGCCGAGGGGGGATAGGTTTAGGCACCGGGGAGCTGTTTTTT
J gene: TRBJ1-1; V gene: TRBV29-1; D gene: .; clone size: once; CDR3 protein: CGVAVTENTEAFF; CDR3 DNA: TGCGGCGTTGCAGTGACAGAAAACACTGAAGCTTTCTTT
J gene: TRBJ1-2; V gene: TRBV6-5; D gene: .; clone size: .; CDR3 protein: CASSYTGNADYGYTF; CDR3 DNA: TGTGCCAGCAGTTACACTGGGAATGCGGACTATGGCTACACCTTC
J gene: TRBJ2-5; V gene: TRBV2; D gene: TRBD2; clone size: few; CDR3 protein: CASNKLAGGQETQYF; CDR3 DNA: TGTGCCAGCAATAAACTAGCGGGGGGCCAAGAGACCCAGTACTTC
J gene: TRBJ2-2; V gene: TRBV6-1; D gene: TRBD2; clone size: .; CDR3 protein: CASSDLGLAVNTGELFF; CDR3 DNA: TGTGCCAGCAGTGACCTGGGACTAGCGGTGAACACCGGGGAGCTGTTTTTT
J gene: TRBJ1-4; V gene: TRBV7-2; D gene: .; clone size: few; CDR3 protein: CASSLNSGGFGEKLFF; CDR3 DNA: TGTGCCAGCAGCTTAAACTCGGGAGGGTTCGGGGAAAAACTGTTTTTT
J gene: TRBJ2-1; V gene: TRBV9; D gene: TRBD2; clone size: .; CDR3 protein: CASNSLPAGGLDEQFF; CDR3 DNA: TGTGCCAGCAATAGCCTCCCAGCGGGGGGGCTCGATGAGCAGTTCTTC
J gene: TRBJ1-5; V gene: TRBV6-4; D gene: .; clone size: once; CDR3 protein: CASSQEGNQPQHF; CDR3 DNA: TGTGCCAGCAGTCAGGAGGGAAATCAGCCCCAGCATTTT
J gene: TRBJ1-2; V gene: TRBV27; D gene: .; clone size: .; CDR3 protein: CASSRRDTYGYTF; CDR3 DNA: TGTGCCAGCAGTAGGAGGGATACCTATGGCTACACCTTC
J gene: TRBJ2-5; V gene: TRBV7-2; D gene: .; clone size: few; CDR3 protein: CASSPGPGGTQYF; CDR3 DNA: TGTGCCAGCAGTCCGGGCCCTGGAGGGACCCAGTACTTC
J gene: TRBJ2-1; V gene: TRBV5-1; D gene: .; clone size: .; CDR3 protein: CASSLEGFRSSYNEQFF; CDR3 DNA: TGCGCCAGCAGCTTGGAGGGCTTCCGGAGCTCCTACAATGAGCAGTTCTTC
J gene: TRBJ2-1; V gene: TRBV27; D gene: TRBD2; clone size: .; CDR3 protein: CASSLFSGRAGNEQFF; CDR3 DNA: TGTGCCAGCAGTCTTTTTAGCGGGAGGGCCGGGAATGAGCAGTTCTTC
J gene: TRBJ1-2; V gene: TRBV5-1; D gene: .; clone size: .; CDR3 protein: CASSFSVEGGYGYTF; CDR3 DNA: TGCGCCAGCAGTTTCTCGGTAGAGGGCGGCTATGGCTACACCTTC
J gene: TRBJ2-2; V gene: TRBV7-6; D gene: .; clone size: .; CDR3 protein: CASSLTSTGELFF; CDR3 DNA: TGTGCCAGCAGCCTTACGAGCACCGGGGAGCTGTTTTTT
J gene: TRBJ2-7; V gene: TRBV18; D gene: .; clone size: .; CDR3 protein: CASSPEYEQYF; CDR3 DNA: TGTGCCAGCTCACCCGAGTACGAGCAGTACTTC
J gene: TRBJ2-2; V gene: TRBV6-6; D gene: .; clone size: once; CDR3 protein: CASSSANTGELFF; CDR3 DNA: TGTGCCAGCAGCAGCGCCAACACCGGGGAGCTGTTTTTT
J gene: TRBJ2-5; V gene: TRBV5-1; D gene: .; clone size: .; CDR3 protein: CASYRVQETQYF; CDR3 DNA: TGCGCCAGCTACAGGGTACAAGAGACCCAGTACTTC
J gene: TRBJ2-5; V gene: TRBV2; D gene: TRBD2; clone size: .; CDR3 protein: CASSGASGRVETQYF; CDR3 DNA: TGTGCCAGCAGTGGGGCTAGCGGGAGGGTGGAGACCCAGTACTTC
J gene: TRBJ2-1; V gene: TRBV7-2; D gene: .; clone size: .; CDR3 protein: CASSLGQGRRDEQFF; CDR3 DNA: TGTGCCAGCAGCTTAGGGCAGGGGAGGAGAGATGAGCAGTTCTTC
J gene: TRBJ2-7; V gene: TRBV29-1; D gene: TRBD1; clone size: .; CDR3 protein: CSVSRQGAGYEQYF; CDR3 DNA: TGCAGCGTCTCAAGACAGGGGGCAGGCTACGAGCAGTACTTC
J gene: TRBJ2-5; V gene: TRBV6-1; D gene: .; clone size: .; CDR3 protein: CASSEYLGNVGGETQYF; CDR3 DNA: TGTGCCAGCAGTGAATATCTGGGCAATGTAGGGGGGGAGACCCAGTACTTC
J gene: TRBJ2-1; V gene: TRBV11-2; D gene: .; clone size: .; CDR3 protein: CASSPPNNEQFF; CDR3 DNA: TGTGCCAGCAGCCCCCCGAACAATGAGCAGTTCTTC
J gene: TRBJ1-2; V gene: TRBV5-1; D gene: TRBD1; clone size: few; CDR3 protein: CASSTGQGGYGYTF; CDR3 DNA: TGCGCCAGCAGCACCGGACAGGGAGGCTATGGCTACACCTTC
J gene: TRBJ2-1; V gene: TRBV10-3; D gene: TRBD1; clone size: .; CDR3 protein: CAISRGFSSYNEQFF; CDR3 DNA: TGTGCCATCAGCAGGGGGTTTAGCTCCTACAATGAGCAGTTCTTC
J gene: TRBJ2-7; V gene: TRBV27; D gene: .; clone size: few; CDR3 protein: CASSLMVGSYEQYF; CDR3 DNA: TGTGCCAGCAGTTTAATGGTAGGATCCTACGAGCAGTACTTC
J gene: TRBJ2-1; V gene: TRBV9; D gene: TRBD2; clone size: .; CDR3 protein: CASSSAGASYNEQFF; CDR3 DNA: TGTGCCAGCAGCTCAGCGGGAGCCTCCTACAATGAGCAGTTCTTC
J gene: TRBJ1-1; V gene: TRBV5-1; D gene: .; clone size: .; CDR3 protein: CASSSELGGTEAFF; CDR3 DNA: TGCGCCAGCAGCTCCGAGCTGGGCGGCACTGAAGCTTTCTTT
J gene: TRBJ1-3; V gene: TRBV23-1; D gene: .; clone size: .; CDR3 protein: CASSDSYSGNTIYF; CDR3 DNA: TGCGCCAGCAGTGACAGTTACTCTGGAAACACCATATATTTT
J gene: TRBJ1-3; V gene: TRBV11-2; D gene: .; clone size: .; CDR3 protein: CASSDLRGFSGNTIYF; CDR3 DNA: TGTGCCAGCAGCGATTTAAGGGGGTTCTCTGGAAACACCATATATTTT
J gene: TRBJ1-2; V gene: TRBV6-5; D gene: .; clone size: once; CDR3 protein: CASMKNYGYTF; CDR3 DNA: TGTGCCAGCATGAAAAACTATGGCTACACCTTC
J gene: TRBJ2-3; V gene: TRBV30; D gene: TRBD2; clone size: .; CDR3 protein: CAWPFQGLAGVGTDTQYF; CDR3 DNA: TGTGCCTGGCCCTTTCAGGGACTAGCGGGAGTAGGGACAGATACGCAGTATTTT
J gene: TRBJ1-2; V gene: TRBV18; D gene: TRBD1; clone size: .; CDR3 protein: CASSSGTGSYYGYTF; CDR3 DNA: TGTGCCAGCTCGTCAGGGACAGGGTCCTACTATGGCTACACCTTC
J gene: TRBJ1-1; V gene: TRBV6-1; D gene: .; clone size: .; CDR3 protein: CASGEGPSNTEAFF; CDR3 DNA: TGTGCCAGCGGTGAGGGGCCGTCTAACACTGAAGCTTTCTTT
J gene: TRBJ2-7; V gene: TRBV7-3; D gene: TRBD2; clone size: .; CDR3 protein: CASSQVGGSSYEQYF; CDR3 DNA: TGCGCCAGCAGCCAAGTGGGAGGGAGCTCCTACGAGCAGTACTTC
J gene: TRBJ2-7; V gene: TRBV2; D gene: .; clone size: .; CDR3 protein: CASLQGYEQYF; CDR3 DNA: TGTGCCAGTCTACAGGGTTACGAGCAGTACTTC
J gene: TRBJ1-5; V gene: TRBV28; D gene: TRBD1; clone size: .; CDR3 protein: CASSSSDRDNQPQHF; CDR3 DNA: TGTGCCAGCAGTTCTTCCGACAGGGACAATCAGCCCCAGCATTTT
J gene: TRBJ2-1; V gene: TRBV6-4; D gene: TRBD2; clone size: .; CDR3 protein: CASINGWTSGAYNEQFF; CDR3 DNA: TGTGCCAGCATTAACGGCTGGACTAGCGGGGCTTACAATGAGCAGTTCTTC
J gene: TRBJ2-7; V gene: TRBV30; D gene: TRBD1; clone size: .; CDR3 protein: CAWSSNRMDPRDRGYEQYF; CDR3 DNA: TGTGCCTGGAGTTCGAATCGTATGGACCCCAGGGACAGGGGCTACGAGCAGTACTTC
J gene: TRBJ1-5; V gene: TRBV6-1; D gene: .; clone size: .; CDR3 protein: CASSATDSNQPQHF; CDR3 DNA: TGTGCCAGCAGTGCAACGGATAGCAATCAGCCCCAGCATTTT
J gene: TRBJ2-7; V gene: TRBV28; D gene: TRBD2; clone size: .; CDR3 protein: CASSSDRLAFLSYEQYF; CDR3 DNA: TGTGCCAGCAGTTCGGATAGACTAGCGTTCCTCTCCTACGAGCAGTACTTC
J gene: TRBJ2-4; V gene: TRBV7-2; D gene: .; clone size: .; CDR3 protein: CASSTLANIQYF; CDR3 DNA: TGTGCCAGCAGCACCCTAGCGAACATTCAGTACTTC
J gene: TRBJ2-7; V gene: TRBV6-6; D gene: .; clone size: few; CDR3 protein: CASSLDGYEQYF; CDR3 DNA: TGTGCCAGCAGTTTGGACGGGTACGAGCAGTACTTC
J gene: TRBJ2-7; V gene: TRBV5-4; D gene: .; clone size: .; CDR3 protein: CASSLSAGTAYEQYF; CDR3 DNA: TGTGCCAGCAGCTTGTCGGCGGGGACGGCCTACGAGCAGTACTTC